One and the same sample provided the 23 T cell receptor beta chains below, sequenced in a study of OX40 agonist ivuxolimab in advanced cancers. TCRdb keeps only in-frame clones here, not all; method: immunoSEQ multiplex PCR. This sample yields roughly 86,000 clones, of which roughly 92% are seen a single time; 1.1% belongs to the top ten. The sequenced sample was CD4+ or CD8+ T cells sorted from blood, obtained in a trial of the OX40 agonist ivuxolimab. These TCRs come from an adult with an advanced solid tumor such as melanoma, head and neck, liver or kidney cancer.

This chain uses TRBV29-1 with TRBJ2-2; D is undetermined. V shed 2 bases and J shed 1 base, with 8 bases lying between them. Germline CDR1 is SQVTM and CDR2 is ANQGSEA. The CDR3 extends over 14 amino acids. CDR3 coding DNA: TGCAGCGTTGAATCAGTCAGGAACACCGGGGAGCTGTTTTTT. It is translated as CSVESVRNTGELFF.

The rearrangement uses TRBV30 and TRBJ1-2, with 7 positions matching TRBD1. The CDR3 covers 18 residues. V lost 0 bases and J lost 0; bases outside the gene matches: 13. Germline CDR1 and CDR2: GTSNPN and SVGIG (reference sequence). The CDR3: CAWSVQWTGRSSNYGYTF. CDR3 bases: TGTGCCTGGAGTGTCCAATGGACAGGCCGGTCCTCTAACTATGGCTACACCTTC.

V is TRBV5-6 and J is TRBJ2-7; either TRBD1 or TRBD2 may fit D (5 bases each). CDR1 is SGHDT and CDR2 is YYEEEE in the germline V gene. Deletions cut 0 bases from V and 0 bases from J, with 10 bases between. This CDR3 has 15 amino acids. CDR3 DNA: TGTGCCAGCAGCTTGGTGGGGACCATCTCCTACGAGCAGTACTTC. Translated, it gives CASSLVGTISYEQYF.

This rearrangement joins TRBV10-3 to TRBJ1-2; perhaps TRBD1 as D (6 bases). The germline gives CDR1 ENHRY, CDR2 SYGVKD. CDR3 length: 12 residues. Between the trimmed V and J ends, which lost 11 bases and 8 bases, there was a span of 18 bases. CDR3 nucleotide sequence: TGTGCCGCGGCGGGGGGGGCCGTGGGCTACACCTTC. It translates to CAAAGGAVGYTF.

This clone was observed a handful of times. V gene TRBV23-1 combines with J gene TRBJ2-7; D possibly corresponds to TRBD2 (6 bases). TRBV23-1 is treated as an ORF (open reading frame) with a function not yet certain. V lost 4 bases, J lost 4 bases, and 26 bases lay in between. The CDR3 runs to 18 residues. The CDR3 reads CASSRICGAKEQGYEQYF. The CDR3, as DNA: TGCGCCAGCAGTCGCATTTGCGGGGCCAAGGAACAAGGGTACGAGCAGTACTTC.

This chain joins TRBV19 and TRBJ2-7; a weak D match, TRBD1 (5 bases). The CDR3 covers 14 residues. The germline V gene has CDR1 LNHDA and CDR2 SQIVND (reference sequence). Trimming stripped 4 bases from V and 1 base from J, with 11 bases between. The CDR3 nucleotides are TGTGCCAGTAGTACGGTTCAGGGTTCCTACGAGCAGTACTTC. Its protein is CASSTVQGSYEQYF.

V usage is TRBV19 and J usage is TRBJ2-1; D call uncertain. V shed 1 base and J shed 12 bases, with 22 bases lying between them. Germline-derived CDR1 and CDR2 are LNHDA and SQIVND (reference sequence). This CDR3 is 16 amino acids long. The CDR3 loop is CASSIVEGPGSKGQFF. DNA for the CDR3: TGTGCCAGTAGTATAGTGGAAGGGCCAGGATCCAAGGGGCAGTTCTTC.

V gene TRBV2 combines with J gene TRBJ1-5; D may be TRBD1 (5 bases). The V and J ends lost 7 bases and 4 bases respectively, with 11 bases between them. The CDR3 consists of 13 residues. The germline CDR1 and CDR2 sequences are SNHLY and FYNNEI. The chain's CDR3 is CASNRWGNQPQHF. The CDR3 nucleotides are TGTGCCAGCAACCGGTGGGGGAATCAGCCCCAGCATTTT.

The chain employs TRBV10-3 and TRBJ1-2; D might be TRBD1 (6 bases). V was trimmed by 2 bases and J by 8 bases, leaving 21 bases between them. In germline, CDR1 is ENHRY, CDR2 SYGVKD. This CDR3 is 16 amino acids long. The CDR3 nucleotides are TGTGCCATCAGTGAGGACGGCACAGGGTCTGGGCGGGGCTACACCTTC. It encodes CAISEDGTGSGRGYTF.

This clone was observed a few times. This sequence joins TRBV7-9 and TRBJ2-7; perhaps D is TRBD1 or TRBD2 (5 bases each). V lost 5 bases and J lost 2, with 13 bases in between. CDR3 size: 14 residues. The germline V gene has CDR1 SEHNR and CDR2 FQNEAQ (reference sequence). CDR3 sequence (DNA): TGTGCCAGCAGCCCCCGGGACGGTACCTACGAGCAGTACTTC. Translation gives CASSPRDGTYEQYF.

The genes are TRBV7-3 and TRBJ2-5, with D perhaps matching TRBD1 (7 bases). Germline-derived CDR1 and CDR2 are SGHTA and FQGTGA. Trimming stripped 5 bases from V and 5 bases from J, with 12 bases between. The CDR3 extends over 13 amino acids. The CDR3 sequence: CASSRTGGETQYF. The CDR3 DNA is TGTGCCAGCAGCAGGACAGGAGGGGAGACCCAGTACTTC.

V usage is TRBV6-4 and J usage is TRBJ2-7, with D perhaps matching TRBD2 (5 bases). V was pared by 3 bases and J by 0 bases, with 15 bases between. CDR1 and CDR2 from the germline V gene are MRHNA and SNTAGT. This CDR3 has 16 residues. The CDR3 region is CASSERRRTPSYEQYF. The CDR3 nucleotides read TGTGCCAGCAGTGAACGGCGGAGGACCCCCTCCTACGAGCAGTACTTC.

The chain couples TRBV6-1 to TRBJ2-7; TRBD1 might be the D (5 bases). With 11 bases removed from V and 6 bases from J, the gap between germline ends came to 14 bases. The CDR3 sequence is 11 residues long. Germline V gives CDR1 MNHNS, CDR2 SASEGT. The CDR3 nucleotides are TGTGCCGGTACGCAGGGTAGCGAGCAGTACTTC. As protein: CAGTQGSEQYF.

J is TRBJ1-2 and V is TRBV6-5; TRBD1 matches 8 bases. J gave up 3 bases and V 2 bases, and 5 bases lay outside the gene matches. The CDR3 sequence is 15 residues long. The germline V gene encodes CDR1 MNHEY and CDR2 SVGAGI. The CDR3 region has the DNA TGTGCCAGCAGTTACGCAGGGGGCGCGTACTATGGCTACACCTTC. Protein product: CASSYAGGAYYGYTF.

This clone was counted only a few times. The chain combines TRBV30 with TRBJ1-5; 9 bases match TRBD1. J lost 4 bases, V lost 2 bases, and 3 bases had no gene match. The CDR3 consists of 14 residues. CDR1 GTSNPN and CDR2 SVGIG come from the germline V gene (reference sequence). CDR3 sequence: CAWSPGTGNQPQHF. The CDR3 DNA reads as TGTGCCTGGAGTCCCGGGACAGGGAATCAGCCCCAGCATTTT.

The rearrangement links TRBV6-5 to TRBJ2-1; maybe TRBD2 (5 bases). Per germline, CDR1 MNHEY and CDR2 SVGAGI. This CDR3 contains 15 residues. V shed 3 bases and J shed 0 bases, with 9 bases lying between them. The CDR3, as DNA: TGTGCCAGCAGTTATGATGGGAGCTCCTACAATGAGCAGTTCTTC. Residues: CASSYDGSSYNEQFF.

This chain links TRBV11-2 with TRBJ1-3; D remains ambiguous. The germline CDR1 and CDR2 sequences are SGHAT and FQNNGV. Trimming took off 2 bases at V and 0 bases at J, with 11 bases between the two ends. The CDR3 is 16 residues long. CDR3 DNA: TGTGCCAGCAGCTTATGGGAAGGAGTCTCTGGAAACACCATATATTTT. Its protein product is CASSLWEGVSGNTIYF.

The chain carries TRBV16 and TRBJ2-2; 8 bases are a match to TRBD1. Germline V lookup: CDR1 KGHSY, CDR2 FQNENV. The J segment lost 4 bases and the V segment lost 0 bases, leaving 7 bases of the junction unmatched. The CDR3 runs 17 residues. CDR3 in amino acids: CASSQSGTGFSTGELFF. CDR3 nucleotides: TGTGCCAGCAGCCAATCGGGGACAGGTTTTTCCACCGGGGAGCTGTTTTTT.

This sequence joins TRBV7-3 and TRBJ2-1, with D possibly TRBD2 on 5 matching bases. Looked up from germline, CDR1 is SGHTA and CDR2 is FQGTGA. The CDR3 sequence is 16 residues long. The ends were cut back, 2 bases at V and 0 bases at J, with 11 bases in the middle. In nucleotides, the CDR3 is TGTGCCAGCAGCTTATTGTCGGGGAGCTCCTACAATGAGCAGTTCTTC. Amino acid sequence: CASSLLSGSSYNEQFF. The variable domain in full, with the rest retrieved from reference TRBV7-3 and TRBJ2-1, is GAGVSQTPSNKVTEKGKYVELRCDPISGHTALYWYRQSLGQGPEFLIYFQGTGAADDSGLPNDRFFAVRPEGSVSTLKIQRTERGDSAVYLCASSLLSGSSYNEQFFGPGTRLTVL.

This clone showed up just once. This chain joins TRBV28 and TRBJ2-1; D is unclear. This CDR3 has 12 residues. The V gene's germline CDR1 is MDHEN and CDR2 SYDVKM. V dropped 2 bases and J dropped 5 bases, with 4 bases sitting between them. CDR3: CASSLPDNEQFF. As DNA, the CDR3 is TGTGCCAGCAGTTTACCGGACAATGAGCAGTTCTTC.

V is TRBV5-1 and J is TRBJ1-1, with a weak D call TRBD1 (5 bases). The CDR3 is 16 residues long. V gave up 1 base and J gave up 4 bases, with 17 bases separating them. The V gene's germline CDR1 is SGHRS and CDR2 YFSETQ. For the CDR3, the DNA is TGCGCCAGCAGCTTGTGGGGGACCAGAGAGGGCACTGAAGCTTTCTTT. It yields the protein CASSLWGTREGTEAFF.

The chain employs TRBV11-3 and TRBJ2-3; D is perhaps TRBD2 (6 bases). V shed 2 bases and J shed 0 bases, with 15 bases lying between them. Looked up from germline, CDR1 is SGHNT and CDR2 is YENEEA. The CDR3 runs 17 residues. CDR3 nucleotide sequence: TGTGCCAGCAGCTTAAAGACGGGACTCTCTAGCACAGATACGCAGTATTTT. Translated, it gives CASSLKTGLSSTDTQYF.

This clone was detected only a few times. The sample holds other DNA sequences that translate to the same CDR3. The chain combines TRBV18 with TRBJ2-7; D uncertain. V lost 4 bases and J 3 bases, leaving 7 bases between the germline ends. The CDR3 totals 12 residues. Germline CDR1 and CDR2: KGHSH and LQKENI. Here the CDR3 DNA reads TGTGCCAGCTCACAGGGTGGCTACGAGCAGTACTTC. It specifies CASSQGGYEQYF. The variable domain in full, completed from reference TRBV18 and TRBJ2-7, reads NAGVMQNPRHLVRRRGQEARLRCSPMKGHSHVYWYRQLPEEGLKFMVYLQKENIIDESGMPKERFSAEFPKEGPSILRIQQVVRGDSAAYFCASSQGGYEQYFGPGTRLTVT.